This record looks at one TCR beta chain sequence and its context. The data derive from a study of response to subunit inactivated influenza vaccine. Via MiXCR, TCRdb re-called the RT-PCR reads, giving one row per CDR3 protein. The sample carries more than 700,000 distinct CDR3 sequences, less than 25% recorded once. The sample in question was PBMCs from blood, obtained more than 4 days after vaccination. This TCR came from a man aged 45 to 65 who received an inactivated influenza vaccine.

This CDR3 reads CASSWGTGRNQPQHF. CDR3 nucleotide sequence: TGTGCCAGCAGCTGGGGGACAGGGAGAAATCAGCCCCAGCATTTT. V usage is TRBV7-2 and J usage is TRBJ1-5, with 9 bases aligning to TRBD1. The V gene end was trimmed by 4 bases and the J gene end by 4 bases; junction bases not matched to a gene: 5. Germline-derived CDR1 and CDR2 are SGHTA and FQGNSA. The CDR3 has 15 residues.